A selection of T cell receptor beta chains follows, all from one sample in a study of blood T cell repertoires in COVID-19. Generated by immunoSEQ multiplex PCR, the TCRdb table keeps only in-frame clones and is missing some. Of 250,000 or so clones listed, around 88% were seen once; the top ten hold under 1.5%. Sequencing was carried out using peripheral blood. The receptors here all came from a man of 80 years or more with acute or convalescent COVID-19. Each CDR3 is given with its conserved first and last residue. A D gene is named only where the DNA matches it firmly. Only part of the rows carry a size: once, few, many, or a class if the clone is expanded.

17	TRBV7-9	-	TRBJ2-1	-	CASSLEPRQASYNEQFF	TGTGCCAGCAGCTTAGAACCGAGACAGGCGTCCTACAATGAGCAGTTCTTC
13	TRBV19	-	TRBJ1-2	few	CASRQGGNYGYTF	TGTGCCAGTAGACAGGGTGGCAACTATGGCTACACCTTC
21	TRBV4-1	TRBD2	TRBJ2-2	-	CASSSSLWGLAGKANTGELFF	TGCGCCAGCAGCTCATCCTTGTGGGGACTAGCGGGCAAAGCGAACACCGGGGAGCTGTTTTTT
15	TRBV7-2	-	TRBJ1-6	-	CASSSNTGQNSPLHF	TGTGCCAGCAGCTCTAACACAGGACAGAATTCACCCCTCCACTTT
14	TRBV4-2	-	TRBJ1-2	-	CASSQDIVRHGYTF	TGTGCCAGCAGCCAAGATATAGTGAGGCATGGCTACACCTTC
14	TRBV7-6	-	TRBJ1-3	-	CASSMDSSGNTIYF	TGTGCCAGCAGCATGGACAGCTCTGGAAACACCATATATTTT
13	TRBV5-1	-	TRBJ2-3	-	CASSSGVGDTQYF	TGCGCCAGCAGCTCAGGGGTGGGAGATACGCAGTATTTT
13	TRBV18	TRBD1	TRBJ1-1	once	CASSPGTGGEAFF	TGTGCCAGCTCACCGGGGACAGGGGGGGAAGCTTTCTTT
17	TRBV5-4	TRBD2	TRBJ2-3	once	CASSLGLAGSGTDTQYF	TGTGCCAGCAGCCTCGGACTAGCGGGATCTGGCACAGATACGCAGTATTTT
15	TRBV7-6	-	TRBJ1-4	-	CASSPNPGNSEKLFF	TGTGCCAGCAGCCCTAATCCAGGGAACTCTGAAAAACTGTTTTTT
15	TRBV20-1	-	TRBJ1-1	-	CSASEGVTGNTEAFF	TGCAGTGCTAGTGAAGGCGTGACAGGGAACACTGAAGCTTTCTTT
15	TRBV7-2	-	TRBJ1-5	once	CASSLGAGSNQPQHF	TGTGCCAGCAGCCTAGGAGCGGGGAGCAATCAGCCCCAGCATTTT
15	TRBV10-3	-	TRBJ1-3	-	CATRAQSSSGNTIYF	TGTGCCACGCGGGCACAGTCGAGCTCTGGAAACACCATATATTTT
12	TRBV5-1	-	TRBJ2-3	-	CASSPGTDTQYF	TGCGCCAGCAGCCCCGGCACAGATACGCAGTATTTT
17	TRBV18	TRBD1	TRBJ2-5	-	CASSPAHSTGAGETQYF	TGTGCCAGCTCACCGGCCCACTCGACAGGGGCCGGGGAGACCCAGTACTTC
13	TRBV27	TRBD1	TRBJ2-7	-	CASSRTGLNWQYF	TGTGCCAGCAGTCGGACAGGCTTGAACTGGCAGTACTTC
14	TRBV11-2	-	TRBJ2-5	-	CASSLGSQGETQYF	TGTGCCAGCAGCTTAGGGAGTCAGGGAGAGACCCAGTACTTC
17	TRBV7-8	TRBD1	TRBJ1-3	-	CASSRPLRTGAGNTIYF	TGTGCCAGCAGCCGCCCCTTACGGACAGGGGCTGGAAACACCATATATTTT
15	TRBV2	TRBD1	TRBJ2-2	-	CASLIGQGHTGELFF	TGTGCCAGCCTTATCGGACAGGGTCACACCGGGGAGCTGTTTTTT
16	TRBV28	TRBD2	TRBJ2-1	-	CASSFLTSGAYNEQFF	TGTGCCAGCAGTTTCCTGACTAGCGGAGCCTACAATGAGCAGTTCTTC
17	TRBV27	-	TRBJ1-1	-	CASSLGGSPGRTVEAFF	TGTGCCAGCAGTCTAGGGGGTAGCCCCGGCCGAACTGTTGAAGCTTTCTTT
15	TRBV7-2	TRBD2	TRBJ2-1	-	CASSLTAGGAGEQFF	TGTGCCAGCAGCTTAACAGCGGGAGGGGCCGGTGAGCAGTTCTTC
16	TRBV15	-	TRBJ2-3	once	CATSRGDTRGTDTQYF	TGTGCCACCAGCAGAGGGGACACCCGAGGCACAGATACGCAGTATTTT
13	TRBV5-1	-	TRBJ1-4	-	CASSLTEGGDLIF	TGCGCCAGCAGCTTAACGGAAGGAGGAGATTTGATTTTT
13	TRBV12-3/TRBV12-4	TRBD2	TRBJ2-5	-	CASSPSGRETQYF	TGTGCCAGCAGCCCCAGCGGGAGAGAGACCCAGTACTTC
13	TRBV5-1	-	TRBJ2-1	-	CASSLARGDEQFF	TGCGCCAGCAGCTTGGCCCGGGGAGACGAGCAGTTCTTC
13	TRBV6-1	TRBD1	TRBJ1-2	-	CASSQGGWYGYTF	TGTGCCAGCAGTCAAGGGGGCTGGTATGGCTACACCTTC
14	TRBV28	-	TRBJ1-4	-	CASSPVPTNEKLFF	TGTGCCAGCAGCCCCGTCCCAACTAATGAAAAACTGTTTTTT
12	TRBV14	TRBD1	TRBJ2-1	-	CASSQRDREQFF	TGTGCCAGCAGCCAACGGGACAGGGAACAGTTCTTC
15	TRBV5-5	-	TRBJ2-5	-	CASSLDVSRWETQYF	TGTGCCAGCAGCTTGGATGTGAGTAGATGGGAGACCCAGTACTTC
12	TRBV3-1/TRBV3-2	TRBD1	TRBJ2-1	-	CASSARDSSLIF	TGTGCCAGCAGCGCCCGGGACAGTTCGTTGATCTTC
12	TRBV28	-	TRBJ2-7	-	CASSPLLRRQYF	TGTGCCAGCAGTCCGCTTCTTAGAAGGCAGTACTTC
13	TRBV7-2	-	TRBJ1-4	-	CASSLAGQEKLFF	TGTGCCAGCAGCTTAGCCGGACAGGAAAAACTGTTTTTT
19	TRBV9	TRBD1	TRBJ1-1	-	CASSVGLPGQGVKDTEAFF	TGTGCCAGCAGCGTAGGGCTGCCGGGACAGGGGGTTAAGGACACTGAAGCTTTCTTT
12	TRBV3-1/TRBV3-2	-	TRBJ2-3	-	CASSQVADTQYF	TGTGCCAGCAGCCAAGTCGCAGATACGCAGTATTTT
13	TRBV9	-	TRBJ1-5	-	CASSVAFTGPQHF	TGTGCCAGCAGCGTAGCTTTCACGGGGCCCCAGCATTTT
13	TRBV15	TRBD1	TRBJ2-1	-	CATINRGSWEQFF	TGTGCCACCATAAACAGGGGATCATGGGAGCAGTTCTTC
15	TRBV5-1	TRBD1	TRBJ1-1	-	CASREGGQMNTEAFF	TGCGCCAGCCGAGAAGGGGGACAGATGAACACTGAAGCTTTCTTT
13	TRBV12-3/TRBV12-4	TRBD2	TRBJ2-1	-	CASSLSGVGEQFF	TGTGCCAGCAGCTTGAGCGGGGTCGGAGAGCAGTTCTTC
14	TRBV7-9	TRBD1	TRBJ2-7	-	CASSSGQHLDEQYF	TGTGCCAGCAGCTCGGGACAGCACCTGGACGAGCAGTACTTC
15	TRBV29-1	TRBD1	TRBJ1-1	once	CSVPGQGEGGTEAFF	TGCAGCGTTCCGGGACAGGGGGAAGGAGGGACTGAAGCTTTCTTT
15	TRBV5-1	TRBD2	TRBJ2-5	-	CASSPGTSGQETQYF	TGCGCCAGCAGCCCCGGGACTAGCGGCCAAGAGACCCAGTACTTC
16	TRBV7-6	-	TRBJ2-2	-	CASSLSRGGNTGELFF	TGTGCCAGCAGCTTGTCGCGGGGCGGTAACACCGGGGAGCTGTTTTTT
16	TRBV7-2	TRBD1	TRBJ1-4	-	CASREGQLATNEKLFF	TGTGCCAGCAGGGAGGGACAGTTGGCAACTAATGAAAAACTGTTTTTT
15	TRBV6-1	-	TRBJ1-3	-	CASSEGHNSGNTIYF	TGTGCCAGCAGTGAAGGGCACAACTCTGGAAACACCATATATTTT
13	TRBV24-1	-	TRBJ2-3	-	CATSDGTPDTQYF	TGTGCCACCAGTGATGGGACTCCAGATACGCAGTATTTT
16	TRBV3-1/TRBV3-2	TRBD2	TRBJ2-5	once	CASSRGLAGGGETQYF	TGTGCCAGCAGCCGGGGACTAGCGGGAGGGGGAGAGACCCAGTACTTC
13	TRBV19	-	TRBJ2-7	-	CASRAGTDYEQYF	TGTGCCAGTAGGGCCGGGACTGACTACGAGCAGTACTTC
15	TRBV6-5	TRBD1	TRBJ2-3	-	CASRDTGETTDTQYF	TGTGCCAGCAGAGATACAGGGGAAACGACAGATACGCAGTATTTT
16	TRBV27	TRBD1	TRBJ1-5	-	CASSLSWTGGNQPQHF	TGTGCCAGCAGTTTATCCTGGACAGGGGGCAATCAGCCCCAGCATTTT
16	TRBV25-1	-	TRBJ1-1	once	CASSESPGGGKTEAFF	TGTGCCAGCAGTGAATCCCCCGGGGGGGGCAAGACTGAAGCTTTCTTT
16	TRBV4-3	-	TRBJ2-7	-	CASSQERNIGIYEQYF	TGCGCCAGCAGCCAAGAGCGGAACATTGGAATCTACGAGCAGTACTTC
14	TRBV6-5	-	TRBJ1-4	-	CASSQDRSNEKLFF	TGTGCCAGCAGTCAGGACAGATCTAATGAAAAACTGTTTTTT
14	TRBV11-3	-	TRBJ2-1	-	CASSLARLNNEQFF	TGTGCCAGCAGCTTAGCAAGACTAAACAATGAGCAGTTCTTC
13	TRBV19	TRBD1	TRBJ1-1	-	CASSVPGQINAFF	TGTGCCAGTAGTGTCCCGGGACAGATAAATGCTTTCTTT
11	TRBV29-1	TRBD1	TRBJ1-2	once	CSATGGEGYTF	TGCAGCGCGACAGGGGGCGAAGGCTACACCTTC
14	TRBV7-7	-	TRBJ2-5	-	CASSPVRIQETQYF	TGTGCCAGCAGCCCCGTGCGGATCCAAGAGACCCAGTACTTC
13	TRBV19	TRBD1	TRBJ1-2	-	CASRNRGYDGYTF	TGTGCCAGTAGGAACAGGGGCTACGATGGCTACACCTTC
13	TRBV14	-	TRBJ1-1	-	CASSRYVTGEAFF	TGTGCCAGCAGCCGTTACGTTACAGGAGAAGCTTTCTTT